A selection of T cell receptor beta chains follows, all from one sample in a study of identifying expanded T cells in peripheral blood. Sequencing used immunoSEQ multiplex PCR; TCRdb keeps in-frame clones, though not all of them. This sample has 75,000 to 90,000 clones; roughly 90% occur once, and the top ten carry roughly 7.7%. The sample comprised blood. Receptors originate from a person aged 18 to 75 in good health. Each CDR3 is given with its conserved first and last residue. A D gene is named only where the DNA matches it firmly. A row's size may be missing; if present it is once, few, many or a size class.

v_call,d_call,j_call,clone_size,cdr3_aa,cdr3_nt
TRBV21-1,NA,TRBJ1-5,NA,CASLTTAIFGNQPQHF,TGTGCCAGCTTGACCACGGCCATCTTCGGCAATCAGCCCCAGCATTTT
TRBV4-1,NA,TRBJ1-1,few,CASSQDQAREAFF,TGCGCCAGCAGCCAAGATCAGGCCCGGGAAGCTTTCTTT
TRBV19,NA,TRBJ1-2,NA,CASSAGRFGYTF,TGTGCCAGTAGTGCCGGGCGTTTTGGCTACACCTTC
TRBV20-1,NA,TRBJ1-2,NA,CSAPGEGGYTF,TGCAGTGCCCCAGGGGAGGGTGGCTACACCTTC
TRBV5-4,TRBD1,TRBJ1-1,NA,CASSGTGVGDTEAFF,TGTGCCAGCAGCGGTACAGGGGTTGGAGACACTGAAGCTTTCTTT
TRBV9,NA,TRBJ1-3,NA,CASSVLGDSGNTIYF,TGTGCCAGCAGCGTACTGGGGGACTCTGGAAACACCATATATTTT
TRBV2,NA,TRBJ1-1,NA,CASGAWNTEAFF,TGTGCCTCCGGTGCTTGGAACACTGAAGCTTTCTTT
TRBV5-1,TRBD2,TRBJ2-3,once,CASSPTGTTLATDTQYF,TGCGCCAGCAGCCCGACCGGGACTACACTAGCCACAGATACGCAGTATTTT
TRBV6-5,TRBD2,TRBJ2-7,once,CASSYQREGHEQYF,TGTGCCAGCAGTTACCAGCGGGAGGGCCACGAGCAGTACTTC
TRBV13,NA,TRBJ2-5,NA,CASSLRGSQETQYF,TGTGCCAGCAGCTTACGCGGGTCCCAAGAGACCCAGTACTTC
TRBV11-1,NA,TRBJ2-7,few,CASSPSSYEQYF,TGTGCCAGCAGCCCGAGCTCCTACGAGCAGTACTTC
TRBV7-6,NA,TRBJ1-4,NA,CASRRGLRNEKLFF,TGTGCCAGCAGGCGGGGCCTTCGAAATGAAAAACTGTTTTTT
TRBV10-3,NA,TRBJ2-7,NA,CAISEGTVGYEQYF,TGTGCCATCAGTGAGGGGACGGTGGGCTACGAGCAGTACTTC
TRBV4-3,NA,TRBJ2-1,NA,CASSHDISAEQFF,TGCGCCAGCAGCCATGATATATCGGCAGAGCAGTTCTTC
TRBV6-5,NA,TRBJ1-2,NA,CASASAGLLYGYTF,TGTGCCAGCGCCTCGGCAGGGCTTCTTTATGGCTACACCTTC
TRBV28,NA,TRBJ1-2,NA,CASRLLQGNYGYTF,TGTGCCAGCAGGCTTCTACAGGGAAACTATGGCTACACCTTC